Sequencing of this T cell receptor (beta chain) was carried out in a study of blood T cell repertoires in COVID-19. Participants spanned ages about 18 to 89 years and resided in roughly 22 US areas. For recovered donors of Cohort 3, there were two negative PCRs, clearance, or symptom resolution. Only in-frame clones appear in the TCRdb table, and some are missing; sequencing was by immunoSEQ multiplex PCR. The sample consists of about 320,000 clones, approximately 90% of them appearing once. This TCR derives from a woman aged 25-40 years who had recovered from COVID-19. Sequencing input: PBMCs or T cells enriched from blood (not recorded which).

CDR3 region: CASSQIVGATGELFF. CDR3 DNA: TGTGCCAGCAGCCAAATAGTGGGAGCCACCGGGGAGCTGTTTTTT. This sequence joins TRBV3-1 (or the pseudogene TRBV3-2) and TRBJ2-2; D is perhaps TRBD2 (5 bases). The germline gives CDR1 LGHDT, CDR2 YNNKEL (reference sequence). V lost 2 bases and J 4 bases, leaving 11 bases between the germline ends. The CDR3 covers 15 residues.